These T cell receptor beta chains were read from a single sample in a study of blood T cells in healthy people across ages. TCRdb re-called the 5' RACE reads through MiXCR, storing one row per CDR3 protein. The sample shows about 650,000 distinct CDR3 sequences, roughly half of them seen only once. Sequenced sample: blood. The receptors come from an elderly woman in good health. Each CDR3 is given with its conserved first and last residue. The D gene is left open where the match is weak. Expanded clones are given a class, and other clones once, few, many or no size at all.

15	TRBV15	few	NA	TRBJ2-5	CATSSSVQGWETQYF	TGTGCCACCAGCAGTAGTGTACAGGGTTGGGAGACCCAGTACTTC
14	TRBV7-2	NA	TRBD2	TRBJ2-5	CASSIVSGRAEQYF	TGTGCCAGCAGCATAGTTAGCGGGAGGGCCGAACAGTACTTC
15	TRBV2	NA	NA	TRBJ2-6	CASRQTDSGANVLTF	TGTGCCAGCAGACAGACAGATTCTGGGGCCAACGTCCTGACTTTC
15	TRBV5-1	many	TRBD2	TRBJ2-7	CASSLRSAGKYEQYF	TGCGCCAGCAGCTTGCGCTCAGCGGGGAAATACGAGCAGTACTTC
11	TRBV12-3/TRBV12-4	NA	TRBD1	TRBJ1-2	CASSTGVGYTF	TGTGCCAGCAGTACAGGGGTAGGCTACACCTTC
13	TRBV6-6	many	TRBD1	TRBJ1-2	CASSGQGLDGYTF	TGTGCCAGCAGTGGACAGGGGTTGGATGGCTACACCTTC
12	TRBV30	many	NA	TRBJ2-1	CACARPYNEQFF	TGTGCCTGCGCTAGGCCCTACAATGAGCAGTTCTTC
15	TRBV28	once	NA	TRBJ2-3	CASSSPGVNTATQYF	TGTGCCAGCAGTTCTCCGGGGGTGAACACAGCTACGCAGTATTTT
16	TRBV12-3/TRBV12-4	NA	NA	TRBJ1-3	CASSRTGILSGNTIYF	TGTGCCAGCAGCCGTACAGGGATCCTCTCTGGAAACACCATATATTTT
14	TRBV5-1	few	NA	TRBJ2-3	CASSLGSRTDTQYF	TGCGCCAGCAGCTTGGGATCCCGCACAGATACGCAGTATTTT
15	TRBV5-1	many	TRBD1	TRBJ2-1	CASSKGGTGGDEQFF	TGCGCCAGCAGCAAGGGAGGAACAGGGGGAGATGAGCAGTTCTTC
13	TRBV3-1	many	NA	TRBJ2-7	CASSHRGFYEQYF	TGTGCCAGCAGCCATAGGGGGTTCTACGAGCAGTACTTC
13	TRBV20-1	NA	NA	TRBJ2-2	CSARRANTGELFF	TGCAGTGCTAGAAGGGCGAACACCGGGGAGCTGTTTTTT
14	TRBV6-6	NA	TRBD1	TRBJ2-7	CASRKGQSSYEQYF	TGTGCCAGCAGAAAGGGACAGAGCTCCTACGAGCAGTACTTC
16	TRBV27	few	TRBD2	TRBJ2-5	CASSPSLAGGPNEQYF	TGTGCCAGCAGTCCCTCCCTGGCGGGAGGGCCCAATGAGCAGTACTTC
16	TRBV10-3	NA	TRBD2	TRBJ2-7	CAISEGAGEILYEQYF	TGTGCCATCAGTGAGGGAGCGGGGGAGATTCTCTACGAGCAGTACTTC
15	TRBV4-2	NA	NA	TRBJ1-3	CASSQEVWGPNTIYF	TGTGCCAGCAGCCAAGAGGTGTGGGGTCCAAACACCATATATTTT
14	TRBV4-1	NA	NA	TRBJ2-5	CASSRLGGQETQYF	TGCGCCAGCAGCCGCCTAGGAGGGCAAGAGACCCAGTACTTC
16	TRBV12-3/TRBV12-4	NA	TRBD2	TRBJ2-3	CASNRGGSGGAVAQYF	TGTGCCAGCAACCGAGGAGGTAGCGGGGGGGCGGTGGCGCAGTATTTT
17	TRBV5-4	few	TRBD1	TRBJ1-6	CASRYRQGAGSNSPLHF	TGTGCCAGCAGATACCGACAGGGGGCTGGCAGTAATTCACCCCTCCACTTT